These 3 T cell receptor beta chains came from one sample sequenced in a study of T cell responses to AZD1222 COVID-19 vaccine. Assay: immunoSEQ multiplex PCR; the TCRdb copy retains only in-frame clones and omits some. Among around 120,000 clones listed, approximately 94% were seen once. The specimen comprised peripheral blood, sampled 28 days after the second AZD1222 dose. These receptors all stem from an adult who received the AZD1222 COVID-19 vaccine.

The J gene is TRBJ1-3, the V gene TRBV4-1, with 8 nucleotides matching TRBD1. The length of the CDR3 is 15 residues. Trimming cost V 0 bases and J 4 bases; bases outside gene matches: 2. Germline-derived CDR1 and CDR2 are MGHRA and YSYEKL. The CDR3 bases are TGCGCCAGCAGCCAAGACAGGGGGCCGGGAAACACCATATATTTT. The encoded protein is CASSQDRGPGNTIYF.

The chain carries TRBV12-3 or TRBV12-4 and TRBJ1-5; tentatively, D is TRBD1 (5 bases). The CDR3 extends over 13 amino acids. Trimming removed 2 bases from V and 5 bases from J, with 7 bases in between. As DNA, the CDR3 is TGTGCCAGCAGTTTACAGGGTGATCAGCCCCAGCATTTT. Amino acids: CASSLQGDQPQHF.

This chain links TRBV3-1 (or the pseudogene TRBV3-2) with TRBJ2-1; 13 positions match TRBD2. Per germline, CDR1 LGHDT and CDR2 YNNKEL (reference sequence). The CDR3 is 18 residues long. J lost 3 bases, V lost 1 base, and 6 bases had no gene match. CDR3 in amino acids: CASSQGQLAGGSYNEQFF. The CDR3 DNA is TGTGCCAGCAGCCAAGGCCAACTAGCGGGGGGGAGCTACAATGAGCAGTTCTTC.